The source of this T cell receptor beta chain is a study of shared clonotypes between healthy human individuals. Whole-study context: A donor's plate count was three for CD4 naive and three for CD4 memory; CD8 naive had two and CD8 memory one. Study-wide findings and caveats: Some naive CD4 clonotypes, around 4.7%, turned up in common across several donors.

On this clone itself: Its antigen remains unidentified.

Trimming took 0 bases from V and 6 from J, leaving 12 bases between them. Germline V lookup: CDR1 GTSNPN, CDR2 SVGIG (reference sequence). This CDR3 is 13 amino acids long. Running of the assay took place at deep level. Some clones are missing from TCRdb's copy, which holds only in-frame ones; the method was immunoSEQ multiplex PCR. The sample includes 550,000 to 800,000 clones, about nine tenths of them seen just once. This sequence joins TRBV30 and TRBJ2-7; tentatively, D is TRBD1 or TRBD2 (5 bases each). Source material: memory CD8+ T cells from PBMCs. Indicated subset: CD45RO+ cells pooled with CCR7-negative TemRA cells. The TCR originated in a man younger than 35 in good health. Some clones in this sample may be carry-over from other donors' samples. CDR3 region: CAWSVGGSSEQYF. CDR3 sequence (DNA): TGTGCCTGGAGTGTTGGGGGATCGTCCGAGCAGTACTTC.